The entry below describes one TCR beta chain. This clone appeared once. Its binding antigen is unknown. No quality values exist for individual bases; no much larger clone is one base distant. The germline V gene (reference sequence) sets CDR1 to MNHNY and CDR2 to SVGAGI. The cysteine opens and the phenylalanine closes a CDR3 of 13 amino acids. The CDR3 DNA has 39 bases and is translated from base 1. Compared with germline, V lacks 7 bases and J lacks 14 bases; bases without a gene match: 14. The sample comes from a study of blood T cell repertoires in COVID-19 (dated by TCRdb to 2019 to 2021). At the level of the whole study: Collaborator samples came from the United States, Italy and Spain and covered acute and convalescent phases of COVID-19. The prospective study material was composed of cDNA or gDNA derived from T cells, B-cell-depleted T cells, or PBMCs. The dataset comprised deeply sampled blood TCRbeta repertoires from subjects exposed to, actively infected with, or recovered from COVID-19. The repertoires were made available in a free public database intended to serve as a resource for research on the immune response to SARS-CoV-2. Samples came from the ongoing ImmuneRACE study (first 160 participants) plus 1,254 subjects from 6 global collaborators. Sample metadata almost always included a de-identified subject ID, COVID-19 status, age in years and sex. Where HLA class I and class II types were available, the types were taken from metadata supplied by the sample provider, not from assay-based typing.

The immunoSEQ Assay, a bias-controlled multiplex PCR, was used to amplify TCRbeta CDR3 regions from genomic DNA. As for the authors' bioinformatics: Nucleated cell counts per sample were estimated from amplification of reference gene primers within the assay. Sequence reads were collapsed and filtered to measure the absolute abundance of every unique TCRbeta CDR3 rearrangement. For each sample, productive Simpson clonality was calculated as the square root of Simpson's diversity index across productive rearrangements. Not all clones reach the TCRdb copy of this immuneACCESS table, which keeps in-frame sequences only. Checked studies attribute under half of the gap to unresolved V genes and leave the rest unexplained. The V and J calls and clone size were taken over from that table, and D and trimming were inferred from the DNA. Counted in this sample were approximately 74,000 clones; about 91% of them appeared once. The biggest ten clones account for approximately 1.9% of the sample.

Study-level results and caveats: Clinical and demographic metadata were provided uncurated, with the amount varying by source and participant.

Each collaborating institution followed its own protocols to collect whole blood in K2EDTA tubes. For TCRbeta analysis, collaborator samples were shipped as frozen whole blood, as isolated PBMCs, or as DNA extracted from either sample type. Material: peripheral blood. The rearranged chain carries TRBV6-6 and TRBJ2-4; TRBD2 matches 7 bases in the middle. This clonotype was obtained from a woman aged 80 or over with active or convalescent COVID-19. The DNA sequence is as follows: TGTGCCAGCACCATCAAACTGGGGACTACTGAGTACTTC. Translated, it reads CASTIKLGTTEYF.